This is a list of T cell receptor beta chains from one sample in a study of early T cells in non-severe SARS-CoV-2 infection. In TCRdb, the 5' RACE reads were re-called with MiXCR into one record per CDR3 protein. The data show about 92,000 distinct CDR3 sequences, with approximately 15% seen just once and about 6% held by the top ten. The specimen sequenced was whole blood. Receptors originate from an adult who was a healthcare worker with PCR-confirmed SARS-CoV-2 infection or an uninfected control (not recorded which). The CDR3 runs from the conserved cysteine through the conserved F or W. The order of the fields is D gene, J gene, V gene, clone size, CDR3 protein, CDR3 DNA. D genes are given only for firm matches. Size is stated for part of the rows, as once, few or many counts, or as a class when the clone is expanded.

>NA|TRBJ1-6|TRBV10-2|NA
CASSVEPAGSPLHF
TGCGCCAGCAGTGTTGAACCCGCGGGGTCACCCCTCCACTTT
>NA|TRBJ2-1|TRBV6-2/TRBV6-3|few
CASSYEDYNEQFF
TGTGCCAGCAGTTACGAGGACTACAATGAGCAGTTCTTC
>NA|TRBJ1-1|TRBV29-1|many
CSVEGLGRTEAFF
TGCAGCGTTGAGGGACTTGGGAGGACTGAAGCTTTCTTT
>NA|TRBJ1-5|TRBV3-1|NA
CASSQWQSNQPQHF
TGTGCCAGCAGCCAATGGCAAAGCAATCAGCCCCAGCATTTT
>NA|TRBJ2-3|TRBV7-9|NA
CASGVGDTQYF
TGTGCCAGCGGAGTGGGGGATACGCAGTATTTT
>TRBD1|TRBJ1-3|TRBV3-1|many
CASSPQGASGNTIYF
TGTGCCAGCAGCCCACAGGGGGCTAGTGGAAACACCATATATTTT
>NA|TRBJ2-2|TRBV6-6|many
CASSPPGELFF
TGTGCCAGCAGTCCCCCCGGGGAGCTGTTTTTT
>TRBD1|TRBJ1-6|TRBV7-2|many
CASSITGVVGNSPLHF
TGTGCCAGCAGCATAACAGGGGTAGTGGGTAATTCACCCCTCCACTTT
>NA|TRBJ2-3|TRBV5-1|few
CASSPYPPGQSTDTQYF
TGCGCCAGCAGCCCCTACCCCCCGGGACAAAGCACAGATACGCAGTATTTT
>TRBD2|TRBJ2-7|TRBV3-1|few
CASSPGEGYEQYF
TGTGCCAGCAGCCCTGGGGAGGGCTACGAGCAGTACTTC
>NA|TRBJ2-6|TRBV5-1|NA
CASSLEVTGANVLTF
TGCGCCAGCAGCTTGGAGGTTACTGGGGCCAACGTCCTGACTTTC
>NA|TRBJ1-4|TRBV12-3/TRBV12-4|few
CASSLPSGLSGEKLFF
TGTGCCAGCAGTCTCCCCAGTGGTCTAAGCGGTGAAAAACTGTTTTTT
>NA|TRBJ1-1|TRBV5-1|few
CASSAQENTEAFF
TGCGCCAGCAGCGCACAGGAGAACACTGAAGCTTTCTTT
>TRBD1|TRBJ1-4|TRBV24-1|many
CATSDPGQGGLSNEKLFF
TGTGCCACCAGTGATCCCGGACAGGGGGGTCTATCGAATGAAAAACTGTTTTTT
>TRBD1|TRBJ2-2|TRBV5-5|NA
CASSLRGTGGSLNTGELFF
TGTGCCAGCAGCTTACGGGGGACAGGGGGCTCCCTGAACACCGGGGAGCTGTTTTTT
>NA|TRBJ2-1|TRBV10-3|many
CAISESSASGSYNEQFF
TGTGCCATCAGTGAGTCGAGTGCGTCCGGCTCCTACAATGAGCAGTTCTTC
>TRBD2|TRBJ2-3|TRBV20-1|many
CSARTSSTDTQYF
TGCAGTGCTAGGACTAGCAGCACAGATACGCAGTATTTT
>NA|TRBJ1-1|TRBV3-1|NA
CASSAPARMNTEAFF
TGTGCCAGCAGCGCCCCGGCACGAATGAACACTGAAGCTTTCTTT
>NA|TRBJ1-3|TRBV5-1|NA
CASSEQGNTIYF
TGCGCCAGCAGCGAACAGGGAAACACCATATATTTT
>NA|TRBJ2-7|TRBV6-2/TRBV6-3|many
CASSSVYEQYF
TGTGCCAGCAGTTCCGTCTACGAGCAGTACTTC
>TRBD1|TRBJ1-2|TRBV10-3|NA
CAISESRDRVGGYTF
TGTGCCATCAGTGAGTCAAGGGACAGGGTCGGAGGCTACACCTTC
>NA|TRBJ2-3|TRBV9|NA
CASSPLVTGQSDTQYF
TGTGCCAGCAGCCCCCTCGTAACCGGGCAGTCGGATACGCAGTATTTT
>TRBD1|TRBJ1-2|TRBV6-2/TRBV6-3|many
CASSSTYGTGGDGYTF
TGTGCCAGCAGTTCAACCTACGGGACAGGGGGCGATGGCTACACCTTC
>NA|TRBJ2-3|TRBV12-3/TRBV12-4|few
CASSLGRTPNTDTQYF
TGTGCCAGCAGTTTAGGGAGGACCCCCAACACAGATACGCAGTATTTT
>NA|TRBJ2-1|TRBV28|NA
CASSVRREQFF
TGTGCCAGCAGTGTGAGAAGGGAGCAGTTCTTC
>NA|TRBJ2-3|TRBV3-1|few
CASSQEGPWAGDTDTQYF
TGTGCCAGCAGCCAAGAGGGCCCTTGGGCAGGGGACACAGATACGCAGTATTTT
>NA|TRBJ2-4|TRBV6-2/TRBV6-3|NA
CASRDLGGIQYF
TGTGCCAGCAGAGATCTAGGAGGCATTCAGTACTTC
>NA|TRBJ2-3|TRBV30|many
CAWSTLGGTDTQYF
TGTGCCTGGAGTACCCTAGGGGGCACAGATACGCAGTATTTT
>NA|TRBJ2-5|TRBV19|few
CASSLRAFQETQYF
TGTGCCAGTAGTCTAAGGGCCTTCCAAGAGACCCAGTACTTC
>NA|TRBJ1-4|TRBV28|few
CASSSWTGEKLFF
TGTGCCAGCAGTTCGTGGACGGGTGAAAAACTGTTTTTT
>TRBD1|TRBJ2-7|TRBV5-1|NA
CASSLEADRAMEQYF
TGCGCCAGCAGCTTGGAGGCGGACAGGGCAATGGAGCAGTACTTC
>NA|TRBJ2-5|TRBV12-3/TRBV12-4|few
CASSLRLETQYF
TGTGCCAGCAGTTTACGCCTGGAGACCCAGTACTTC
>NA|TRBJ2-6|TRBV6-5|few
CASSGMSGGSGANVLTF
TGTGCCAGCAGTGGGATGTCTGGGGGCTCTGGGGCCAACGTCCTGACTTTC
>NA|TRBJ1-1|TRBV4-2|few
CASSPPGTIPTEAFF
TGTGCCAGCAGCCCGCCCGGGACCATCCCCACTGAAGCTTTCTTT
>NA|TRBJ2-3|TRBV7-9|few
CASSPGIATDTQYF
TGTGCCAGCAGCCCGGGGATAGCCACAGATACGCAGTATTTT
>NA|TRBJ2-7|TRBV28|few
CASSLFGDPVYEQYF
TGTGCCAGCAGCCTTTTTGGAGATCCCGTCTACGAGCAGTACTTC
>NA|TRBJ2-7|TRBV2|many
CASSEGPVEQYF
TGTGCCAGCAGTGAAGGGCCCGTCGAGCAGTACTTC
>NA|TRBJ1-2|TRBV28|few
CASSTNTGWSGYTF
TGTGCCAGCAGTACAAACACGGGGTGGTCCGGCTACACCTTC
>NA|TRBJ2-1|TRBV15|NA
CATSRVPGSDQFF
TGTGCCACCAGCAGAGTGCCGGGTTCTGATCAGTTCTTC
>NA|TRBJ1-2|TRBV2|few
CASSEASPGPRYGYTF
TGTGCCAGCAGTGAAGCGTCTCCGGGACCACGCTATGGCTACACCTTC
>NA|TRBJ2-7|TRBV11-2|few
CASRYTRTNYEQYF
TGTGCCAGCAGGTACACCAGGACCAACTACGAGCAGTACTTC
>TRBD2|TRBJ2-1|TRBV29-1|NA
CSVTPLAGGWNNEQFF
TGCAGCGTTACCCCTCTAGCGGGGGGTTGGAACAATGAGCAGTTCTTC
>NA|TRBJ2-7|TRBV15|few
CATSREVLYEQYF
TGTGCCACCAGCAGAGAGGTCCTCTACGAGCAGTACTTC
>TRBD1|TRBJ2-2|TRBV9|NA
CASSTTGGTGELFF
TGTGCCAGCAGTACCACAGGGGGCACCGGGGAGCTGTTTTTT
>NA|TRBJ2-5|TRBV7-7|NA
CASSMSETQYF
TGTGCTAGCAGTATGAGTGAGACCCAGTACTTC
>TRBD2|TRBJ2-5|TRBV6-6|NA
CASSYGLAGSYQETQYF
TGTGCCAGCAGTTACGGGCTAGCGGGGTCGTACCAAGAGACCCAGTACTTC
>NA|TRBJ2-3|TRBV6-6|few
CASNAGADTQYF
TGTGCCAGCAATGCGGGCGCAGATACGCAGTATTTT
>TRBD2|TRBJ2-1|TRBV11-2|few
CASSPREGWYNEQFF
TGTGCCAGCAGCCCCAGGGAGGGCTGGTACAATGAGCAGTTCTTC
>NA|TRBJ2-7|TRBV7-2|few
CASKTGPLYEQYF
TGTGCCAGCAAAACGGGACCACTCTACGAGCAGTACTTC
>TRBD1|TRBJ2-2|TRBV6-4|few
CASSGQVNTGELFF
TGTGCCAGCTCCGGACAGGTCAACACCGGGGAGCTGTTTTTT
>NA|TRBJ1-4|TRBV20-1|few
CSAKELLGEKLFF
TGCAGTGCTAAGGAGCTATTAGGGGAAAAACTGTTTTTT
>TRBD1|TRBJ2-1|TRBV24-1|NA
CATSPPGQEINEQFF
TGTGCCACCAGTCCCCCGGGACAGGAGATCAATGAGCAGTTCTTC
>NA|TRBJ1-1|TRBV12-3/TRBV12-4|many
CASSINTEAFF
TGTGCCAGCAGTATCAACACTGAAGCTTTCTTT